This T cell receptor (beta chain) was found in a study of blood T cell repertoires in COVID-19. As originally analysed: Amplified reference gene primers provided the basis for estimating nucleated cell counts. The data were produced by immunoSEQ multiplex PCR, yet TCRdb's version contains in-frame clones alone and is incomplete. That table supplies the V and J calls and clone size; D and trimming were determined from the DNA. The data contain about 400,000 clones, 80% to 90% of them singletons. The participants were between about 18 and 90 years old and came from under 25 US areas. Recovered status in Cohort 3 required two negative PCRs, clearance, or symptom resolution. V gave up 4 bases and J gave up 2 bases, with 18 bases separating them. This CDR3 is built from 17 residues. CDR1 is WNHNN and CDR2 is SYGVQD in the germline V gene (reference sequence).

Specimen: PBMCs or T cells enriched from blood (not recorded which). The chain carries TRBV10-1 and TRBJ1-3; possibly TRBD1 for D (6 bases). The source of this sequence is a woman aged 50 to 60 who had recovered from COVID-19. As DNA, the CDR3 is TGCGCCAGCAGTGTAAGATCAGGACAGATAACTGGAAACACCATATATTTT. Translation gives CASSVRSGQITGNTIYF.